This T cell receptor (beta chain) was identified in a study of molecular identifiers for immune sequencing clone quantification. Naive CD8 T cells were sorted as CD8+CD4-CCR7+CD45RA+. In TCRdb, the PCR reads were re-called with MiXCR into one record per CDR3 protein. The sample yields about 100,000 distinct CDR3 sequences, about 35% seen once. The CDR3 sequence is 19 residues long. The V gene's germline CDR1 is SGDLS and CDR2 YYNGEE. J lost 3 bases, V lost 4 bases, and 14 bases had no gene match. The sample consisted of naive CD8+ T cells from blood, with Jurkat cell RNA spiked in. Subset noted: FACS-sorted CD8+CD4-CCR7+CD45RA+ naive T cells. The chain is built from TRBV9 and TRBJ2-1, with 12 nucleotides matching TRBD2. This clonotype was obtained from a human donor in good health. Some libraries in this study had Jurkat cell RNA spiked in. The CDR3 is CASSTPGLAGPRDYNEQFF. The DNA of the CDR3 is TGTGCCAGCAGCACCCCGGGACTAGCGGGTCCCCGGGACTACAATGAGCAGTTCTTC.